Listed below are T cell receptor beta chains from one sample, sequenced in a study of T cell responses to AZD1222 COVID-19 vaccine. TCRdb's table, derived via immunoSEQ multiplex PCR, lists solely in-frame clones and lacks some. The repertoire consists of about 84,000 clones, with over 75% occurring once and the leading ten covering 12%. The sample here was peripheral blood, taken 28 days after the second AZD1222 dose. The source is an adult who received the AZD1222 COVID-19 vaccine. Both conserved end residues are part of each CDR3. A D gene is named only where the DNA matches it firmly. Clone sizes are given selectively: once, few, many, or a class where the clone is expanded.

>TRBD2|TRBV7-2|TRBJ2-4|.
CASSSGRVQYF
TGTGCCAGCAGCTCCGGGAGGGTTCAGTACTTC
>.|TRBV3-1/TRBV3-2|TRBJ2-2|once
CASSQTPGETGELFF
TGTGCCAGCAGCCAGACGCCCGGGGAGACCGGGGAGCTGTTTTTT
>.|TRBV3-1/TRBV3-2|TRBJ2-5|.
CASSSPIGTGETQYF
TGTGCCAGCAGCTCCCCTATAGGGACGGGGGAGACCCAGTACTTC
>.|TRBV5-6|TRBJ2-3|.
CASSLEAAATQYF
TGTGCCAGCAGCTTGGAAGCGGCTGCTACGCAGTATTTT
>.|TRBV6-5|TRBJ1-5|.
CASSYTYGGANQPQHF
TGTGCCAGCAGTTACACATACGGGGGGGCGAATCAGCCCCAGCATTTT
>.|TRBV4-1|TRBJ1-5|few
CASSQDPGLNQPQHF
TGCGCCAGCAGCCAAGATCCAGGTTTGAATCAGCCCCAGCATTTT
>.|TRBV6-5|TRBJ1-1|.
CASSLAQGGRTEAFF
TGTGCCAGCAGCCTGGCGCAGGGAGGGCGGACTGAAGCTTTCTTT
>.|TRBV9|TRBJ2-3|.
CASSSRPGIAASTDTQYF
TGTGCCAGCAGCTCCAGACCAGGGATAGCGGCTAGCACAGATACGCAGTATTTT
>.|TRBV12-3/TRBV12-4|TRBJ2-1|once
CASTLRNEQFF
TGTGCCAGCACCCTTCGGAATGAGCAGTTCTTC
>.|TRBV11-2|TRBJ2-7|once
CASSLQPGENEQYF
TGTGCCAGCAGCTTACAGCCAGGGGAGAACGAGCAGTACTTC
>.|TRBV29-1|TRBJ2-4|.
CSAANGDIQYF
TGCAGCGCAGCAAACGGGGACATTCAGTACTTC
>.|TRBV11-2|TRBJ2-5|.
CASSRERQETQYF
TGTGCCAGCAGCAGGGAGCGCCAAGAGACCCAGTACTTC
>.|TRBV5-4|TRBJ2-4|.
CASSSAAGMTNIQYF
TGTGCCAGCAGCTCCGCCGCAGGGATGACAAACATTCAGTACTTC
>.|TRBV29-1|TRBJ1-1|.
CSVLTQGNTEAFF
TGCAGCGTTCTGACGCAGGGGAACACTGAAGCTTTCTTT
>.|TRBV7-2|TRBJ2-2|.
CASSPVRGFGGELFF
TGTGCCAGCAGCCCAGTCCGGGGGTTTGGCGGGGAGCTGTTTTTT
>TRBD1|TRBV18|TRBJ1-2|.
CASSRDRDYGYTF
TGTGCCAGCTCGAGGGACAGGGACTATGGCTACACCTTC
>.|TRBV23-1|TRBJ1-2|.
CASSQPSTTVYYGYTF
TGCGCCAGCAGTCAACCCTCGACGACAGTTTACTATGGCTACACCTTC
>.|TRBV6-2/TRBV6-3|TRBJ2-2|.
CASSYVNTGELFF
TGTGCCAGCAGTTACGTGAACACCGGGGAGCTGTTTTTT
>.|TRBV5-6|TRBJ1-5|few
CASSLGGFGNQPQHF
TGTGCCAGCAGCTTGGGGGGATTCGGGAATCAGCCCCAGCATTTT
>.|TRBV7-6|TRBJ1-1|.
CASGRRDTEAFF
TGTGCCAGCGGGCGCAGAGACACTGAAGCTTTCTTT